The source of this T cell receptor beta chain is a study of OX40 agonist ivuxolimab in advanced cancers. Study overall: Three partial responders included one hepatocellular carcinoma patient and two cutaneous melanoma patients.

General study points: In the expanded peripheral T cells, antigen specificity was never determined.

Comment on this clone: What it recognizes is unknown.

CDR3 length: 13 residues. V dropped 5 bases and J dropped 3 bases, with 10 bases sitting between them. Germline V gene data show CDR1 as LNHDA and CDR2 as SQIVND (reference sequence). The method was immunoSEQ multiplex PCR; TCRdb's version includes in-frame clones alone and lacks a portion of them. Of roughly 41,000 clones in the sample, about nine tenths were seen once. The sequences come from CD4+ or CD8+ T cells sorted from blood, collected in a trial of the OX40 agonist ivuxolimab. The J gene is TRBJ1-1, the V gene TRBV19, with D tentatively TRBD1 (5 bases). This clonotype was obtained from an adult with an advanced solid tumor such as melanoma, head and neck, liver or kidney cancer. CDR3 in DNA: TGTGCCAGTAGTCAAATGGGGGACACTGAAGCTTTCTTT. Its protein is CASSQMGDTEAFF.